A selection of T cell receptor beta chains follows, all from one sample in a study of cytomegalovirus exposure and HLA in healthy donors. Profiled with immunoSEQ multiplex PCR; TCRdb holds only in-frame clones, not every one. The sample comprises about 160,000 clones, almost 80% of which are singletons, and about 1% rests with the top ten. The sequencing sample was made of PBMCs. The receptors originated from a woman aged 50 to 65 in good health and CMV-seropositive. The CDR3 runs from the conserved cysteine through the conserved F or W. D genes are given only for firm matches. Size is omitted from some rows. Given values are once, few, many or a class for expanded clones.

J gene,clone size,D gene,V gene,CDR3 protein,CDR3 DNA
TRBJ1-1,-,-,TRBV7-2,CASSYSRGLDTEAFF,TGTGCCAGCAGCTACTCCAGGGGCCTCGATACTGAAGCTTTCTTT
TRBJ2-2,few,TRBD1,TRBV28,CASSLGQGAGELFF,TGTGCCAGCAGTTTGGGTCAGGGGGCCGGGGAGCTGTTTTTT
TRBJ2-7,-,TRBD1,TRBV4-2,CASSQRPSNRGLRGSYEQYF,TGTGCCAGCAGCCAGAGGCCGTCGAACAGGGGGCTGCGCGGGTCCTACGAGCAGTACTTC
TRBJ1-6,-,TRBD1,TRBV6-6,CASSYDREIHNSPLHF,TGTGCCAGCAGTTACGACAGGGAAATCCATAATTCACCCCTCCACTTT
TRBJ2-7,few,-,TRBV6-6,CASRDSPSYEQYF,TGTGCCAGCAGGGACTCCCCTTCCTACGAGCAGTACTTC
TRBJ2-3,-,TRBD1,TRBV11-2,CASSLALGQARQYF,TGTGCCAGCAGCTTAGCGTTAGGACAGGCCAGGCAGTATTTT
TRBJ2-1,once,-,TRBV4-3,CASSQDPMTGQFF,TGCGCCAGCAGCCAAGATCCCATGACAGGGCAGTTCTTC
TRBJ2-7,-,TRBD1,TRBV6-1,CASSAGTAYEQYF,TGTGCCAGCAGTGCCGGGACAGCCTACGAGCAGTACTTC
TRBJ2-7,-,TRBD2,TRBV5-1,CASSSTAGVGEQYF,TGCGCCAGCAGCTCGACAGCGGGAGTTGGCGAGCAGTACTTC
TRBJ1-6,-,-,TRBV4-3,CASSQDRQYNSPLHF,TGCGCCAGCAGCCAAGATCGACAGTATAATTCACCCCTCCACTTT
TRBJ2-5,-,-,TRBV19,CASSISEETQYF,TGTGCCAGTAGTATCTCCGAAGAGACCCAGTACTTC
TRBJ2-7,-,-,TRBV6-1,CASGGRVSEQYF,TGTGCCAGCGGCGGCAGGGTATCCGAGCAGTACTTC
TRBJ1-3,few,TRBD1,TRBV6-6,CASKSLTGVGNTIYF,TGTGCCAGCAAAAGCCTAACAGGGGTTGGAAACACCATATATTTT
TRBJ2-1,-,-,TRBV5-4,CASSLGAGLPGNEQFF,TGTGCCAGCAGCTTGGGCGCGGGCCTACCCGGGAATGAGCAGTTCTTC
TRBJ2-7,-,TRBD2,TRBV7-6,CASSLGTPSGRRYEQYF,TGTGCCAGCAGCTTAGGGACCCCTAGCGGGAGAAGGTACGAGCAGTACTTC
TRBJ2-7,-,TRBD1,TRBV7-9,CASSPYGQGRDEQYF,TGTGCCAGCAGCCCCTATGGACAGGGCAGGGACGAGCAGTACTTC
TRBJ1-6,-,-,TRBV7-8,CASSLMADSPLHF,TGTGCCAGCAGCTTAATGGCGGATTCACCCCTCCACTTT
TRBJ1-5,few,-,TRBV2,CASSEASGVRQPQHF,TGTGCCAGCAGTGAAGCGTCAGGGGTCAGGCAGCCCCAGCATTTT
TRBJ2-7,-,TRBD2,TRBV28,CASSPSGVAGYEQYF,TGTGCCAGCAGTCCGAGCGGGGTAGCCGGATACGAGCAGTACTTC
TRBJ2-1,-,-,TRBV30,CAWSTDNYNEQFF,TGTGCCTGGAGTACCGACAACTACAATGAGCAGTTCTTC
TRBJ2-7,few,TRBD2,TRBV6-5,CASRLTSGTYEQYF,TGTGCCAGCAGATTAACTAGCGGGACCTACGAGCAGTACTTC
TRBJ2-1,-,TRBD1,TRBV6-5,CASSYVTGDVDEQFF,TGTGCCAGCAGTTACGTTACAGGGGATGTGGATGAGCAGTTCTTC
TRBJ2-7,-,TRBD1,TRBV7-7,CASSSPGQGPYEQYF,TGTGCTAGCAGCTCGCCGGGACAGGGGCCCTACGAGCAGTACTTC
TRBJ1-5,-,-,TRBV6-1,CASSEVSFPEGQPQHF,TGTGCCAGCAGTGAAGTAAGTTTCCCAGAGGGCCAGCCCCAGCATTTT
TRBJ1-4,-,-,TRBV9,CASSPTQGLGSEKLFF,TGTGCCAGCAGCCCAACGCAGGGTCTGGGGTCCGAAAAACTGTTTTTT
TRBJ2-3,-,TRBD2,TRBV9,CASSVGTSGVTDTQYF,TGTGCCAGCAGCGTAGGGACTAGCGGGGTGACAGATACGCAGTATTTT
TRBJ2-1,once,-,TRBV30,CAWKFHRNEQFF,TGTGCCTGGAAATTTCACAGAAATGAGCAGTTCTTC
TRBJ1-5,-,TRBD1,TRBV5-8,CASSLGTGVDQPQHF,TGTGCCAGCAGCTTGGGGACAGGGGTTGATCAGCCCCAGCATTTT
TRBJ2-3,-,TRBD1,TRBV5-8,CASSADRGGTDTQYF,TGTGCCAGCAGCGCGGACAGGGGGGGCACAGATACGCAGTATTTT
TRBJ1-1,few,-,TRBV10-3,CAIRSLNTEAFF,TGTGCCATCAGGTCCCTAAACACTGAAGCTTTCTTT
TRBJ1-1,few,-,TRBV5-1,CASKPQDMNTEAFF,TGCGCCAGTAAACCCCAGGATATGAACACTGAAGCTTTCTTT
TRBJ2-3,once,TRBD1,TRBV7-2,CASSLQGAGDTQYF,TGTGCCAGCAGTTTACAGGGGGCAGGAGATACGCAGTATTTT
TRBJ2-7,few,TRBD1,TRBV6-1,CASSIPQGTSYEQYF,TGTGCCAGCAGTATTCCACAGGGGACCTCCTACGAGCAGTACTTC
TRBJ2-5,few,-,TRBV7-7,CASSLNPSTGFPQETQYF,TGTGCTAGCAGCCTAAACCCCTCAACAGGGTTCCCCCAAGAGACCCAGTACTTC
TRBJ1-1,-,-,TRBV7-9,CASSQFRAHTEAFF,TGTGCCAGCAGCCAATTCAGGGCCCACACTGAAGCTTTCTTT
TRBJ2-7,-,-,TRBV10-3,CAISESPPFYEQYF,TGTGCCATCAGTGAGTCCCCTCCTTTCTACGAGCAGTACTTC
TRBJ2-7,-,TRBD1,TRBV15,CATSPGQGISYEQYF,TGTGCCACCAGCCCCGGACAGGGAATTTCATACGAGCAGTACTTC
TRBJ2-2,-,-,TRBV7-2,CASSPLNFVTGELFF,TGTGCCAGCAGCCCCCTGAACTTCGTCACCGGGGAGCTGTTTTTT
TRBJ2-5,-,-,TRBV5-6,CASSSLQETQYF,TGTGCCAGCAGCTCCCTACAAGAGACCCAGTACTTC
TRBJ2-7,-,TRBD2,TRBV27,CASSLRLGASGRGNTYEQYF,TGTGCCAGCAGTTTACGTCTCGGGGCTAGCGGGAGAGGGAATACCTACGAGCAGTACTTC
TRBJ2-3,-,TRBD2,TRBV2,CAGTERGTTDTQYF,TGTGCCGGAACTGAGCGGGGGACCACAGATACGCAGTATTTT